This T cell receptor beta chain derives from a study of radiation and T cells in renal cell carcinoma. Background on the study: Nephrectomy followed 15 Gy stereotactic body radiation by 4 weeks.

Time point: blood 2 weeks post-SBRT. Treatment: 15 Gy SBRT to primary tumor, nephrectomy 4 weeks later. The CDR3 is made up of 13 amino acids. From germline, CDR1 is MNHEY and CDR2 SMNVEV (reference sequence). Only in-frame clones appear in the TCRdb table, and some are missing; sequencing was by immunoSEQ multiplex PCR. The sample lists some 150,000 clones; about nine tenths were seen once. Specimen: blood, collected from a patient whose treatment included radiotherapy and nephrectomy. The TCR was taken from a woman in her forties or fifties with renal cell carcinoma. The chain joins TRBV27 to TRBJ2-5; D is perhaps TRBD1 (5 bases). Matching the DNA end better, TRBJ2-7 makes the J call doubtful. This CDR3 is CASSFSRASEQYF. The CDR3 coding sequence is TGTGCCAGCAGTTTTAGCAGGGCAAGCGAGCAGTACTTC.